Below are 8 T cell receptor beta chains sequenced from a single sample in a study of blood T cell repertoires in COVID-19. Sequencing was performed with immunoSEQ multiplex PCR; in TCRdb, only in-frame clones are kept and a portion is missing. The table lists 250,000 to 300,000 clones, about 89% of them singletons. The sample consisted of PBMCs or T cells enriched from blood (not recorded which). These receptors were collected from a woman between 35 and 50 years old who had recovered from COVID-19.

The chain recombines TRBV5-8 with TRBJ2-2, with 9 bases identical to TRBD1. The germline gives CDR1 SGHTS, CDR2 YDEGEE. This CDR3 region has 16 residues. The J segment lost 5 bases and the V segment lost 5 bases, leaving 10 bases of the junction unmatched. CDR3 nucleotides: TGTGCCAGCAGGAGGCGTAGGACAGGGGTTACCGGGGAGCTGTTTTTT. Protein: CASRRRRTGVTGELFF.

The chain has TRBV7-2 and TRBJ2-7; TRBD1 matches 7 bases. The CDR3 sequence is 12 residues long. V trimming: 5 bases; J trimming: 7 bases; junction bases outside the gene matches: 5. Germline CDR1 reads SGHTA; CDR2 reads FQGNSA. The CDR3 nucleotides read TGTGCCAGCAGCGACAGGGTTAAGGAGCAGTACTTC. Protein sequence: CASSDRVKEQYF.

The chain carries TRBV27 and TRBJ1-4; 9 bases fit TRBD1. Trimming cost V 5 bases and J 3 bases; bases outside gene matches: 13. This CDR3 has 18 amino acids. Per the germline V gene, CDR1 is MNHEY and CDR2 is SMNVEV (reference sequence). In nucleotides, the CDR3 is TGTGCCAGCAGTGCCGGGACAGGGCTCCCGGCGGCTAATGAAAAACTGTTTTTT. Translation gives CASSAGTGLPAANEKLFF.

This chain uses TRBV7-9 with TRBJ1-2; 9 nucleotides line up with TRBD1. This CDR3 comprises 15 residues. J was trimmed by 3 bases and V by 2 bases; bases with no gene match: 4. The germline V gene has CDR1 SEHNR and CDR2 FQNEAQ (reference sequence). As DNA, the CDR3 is TGTGCCAGCAGCTTAAACAGGGGGCAATACTATGGCTACACCTTC. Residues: CASSLNRGQYYGYTF.

DNA for the CDR3: TGCAGCGTTGAATACTCGAACAAGGGGGTCAATGAGCAGTTCTTC. Residues: CSVEYSNKGVNEQFF. V gene TRBV29-1 combines with J gene TRBJ2-1; D possibly corresponds to TRBD1 (6 bases). The CDR3 runs to 15 residues. V lost 2 bases, J lost 6 bases, and 17 bases lay in between. From germline, CDR1 is SQVTM and CDR2 ANQGSEA.

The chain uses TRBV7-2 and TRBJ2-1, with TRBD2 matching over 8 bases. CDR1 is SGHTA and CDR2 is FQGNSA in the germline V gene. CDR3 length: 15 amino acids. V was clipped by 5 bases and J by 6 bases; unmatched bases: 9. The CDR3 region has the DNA TGTGCCAGCAGCGCCTTAGGGACTAGAGGCAATGAGCAGTTCTTC. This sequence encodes CASSALGTRGNEQFF.

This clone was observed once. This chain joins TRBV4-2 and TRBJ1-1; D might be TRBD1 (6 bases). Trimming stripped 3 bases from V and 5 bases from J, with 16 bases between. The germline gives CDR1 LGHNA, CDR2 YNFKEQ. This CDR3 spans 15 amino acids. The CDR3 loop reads CASSQGALGETEAFF. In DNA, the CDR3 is TGTGCCAGCAGCCAGGGGGCACTCGGTGAGACTGAAGCTTTCTTT.

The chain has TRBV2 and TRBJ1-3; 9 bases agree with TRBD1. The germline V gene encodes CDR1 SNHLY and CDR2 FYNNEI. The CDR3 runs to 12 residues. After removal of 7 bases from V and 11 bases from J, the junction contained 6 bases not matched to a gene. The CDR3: CASMMDRGAIYF. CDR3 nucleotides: TGTGCCAGCATGATGGACAGGGGTGCCATATATTTT.